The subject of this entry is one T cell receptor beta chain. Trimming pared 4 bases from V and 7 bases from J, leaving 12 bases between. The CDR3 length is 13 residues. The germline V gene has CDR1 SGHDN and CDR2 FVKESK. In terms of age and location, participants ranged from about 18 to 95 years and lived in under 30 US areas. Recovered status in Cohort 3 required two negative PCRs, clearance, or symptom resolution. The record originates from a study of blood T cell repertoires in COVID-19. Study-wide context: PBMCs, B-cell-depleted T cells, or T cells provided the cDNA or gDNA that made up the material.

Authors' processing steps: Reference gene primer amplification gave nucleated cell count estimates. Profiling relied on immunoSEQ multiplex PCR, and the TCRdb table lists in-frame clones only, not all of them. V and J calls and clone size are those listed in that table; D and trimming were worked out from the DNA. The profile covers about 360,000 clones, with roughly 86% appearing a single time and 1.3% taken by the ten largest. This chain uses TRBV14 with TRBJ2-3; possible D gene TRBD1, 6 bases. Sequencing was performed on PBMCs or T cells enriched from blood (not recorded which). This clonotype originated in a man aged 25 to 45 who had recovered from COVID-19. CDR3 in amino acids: CASSPGTPNTQYF. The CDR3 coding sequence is TGTGCCAGCAGCCCCGGGACACCAAATACGCAGTATTTT.